Below, one T cell receptor (beta chain) is given with its context. This CDR3 comprises 12 residues. The J segment lost 10 bases and the V segment lost 5 bases, leaving 6 bases of the junction unmatched. The data are from a study of blood T cell repertoires in COVID-19. The method was immunoSEQ multiplex PCR; TCRdb's version includes in-frame clones alone and lacks a portion of them. The table lists around 67,000 clones, approximately 87% of them singletons. The clonotype was recovered from a man in his forties or fifties with active COVID-19. The sample consisted of peripheral blood. The gene calls are TRBV12-3 or TRBV12-4 and TRBJ1-1; 8 nucleotides align to TRBD1. CDR3 loop: CASSLDRVRAFF. CDR3 bases: TGTGCCAGCAGTCTGGACAGGGTTCGAGCTTTCTTT.